These T cell receptor beta chains were read from a single sample in a study of CD8+CD57+ T cells in acquired aplastic anemia. MiXCR was run by TCRdb on the reads, yielding one entry per CDR3 protein. The repertoire holds around 180,000 distinct CDR3 sequences, with over 40% as singletons. Sequencing was done on a sample of sorted CD4+, CD8+, or CD8+CD57+ T cells (not recorded which) from PBMCs. These TCRs come from a human donor with aplastic anemia. The CDR3 runs from the conserved cysteine through the conserved F or W.

j_call: TRBJ1-4
v_call: TRBV15
cdr3_aa: CATSRGLGRGEPQGGKLFF

j_call: TRBJ2-5
v_call: TRBV6-1
cdr3_aa: CASSEAYQRQGKTQYF

j_call: TRBJ2-7
v_call: TRBV9
cdr3_aa: CASSVEATSNYEQYF

j_call: TRBJ2-7
v_call: TRBV6-1
cdr3_aa: CASRETGTSSYEQYF

j_call: TRBJ1-4
v_call: TRBV2
cdr3_aa: CASSSRELFF

j_call: TRBJ1-1
v_call: TRBV24-1
cdr3_aa: CATSEGILAFF

j_call: TRBJ1-6
v_call: TRBV6-2/TRBV6-3
cdr3_aa: CASSYSSARGNYNSPLHF

j_call: TRBJ1-5
v_call: TRBV25-1
cdr3_aa: CASSDWISWGHQNQPQHF

j_call: TRBJ2-3
v_call: TRBV6-1
cdr3_aa: CASLGTGGFTQYF

j_call: TRBJ2-7
v_call: TRBV20-1
cdr3_aa: CSAPRGSGVYEQYF

j_call: TRBJ2-6
v_call: TRBV12-3/TRBV12-4
cdr3_aa: CASSTGPGANVLTF

j_call: TRBJ2-7
v_call: TRBV5-1
cdr3_aa: CASSSVMGTGYEQYF

j_call: TRBJ1-1
v_call: TRBV10-3
cdr3_aa: CASSPAENTEAFF

j_call: TRBJ2-1
v_call: TRBV5-1
cdr3_aa: CASSFPGRTNEQFF

j_call: TRBJ1-1
v_call: TRBV15
cdr3_aa: CATWDSRNTEAFF

j_call: TRBJ2-1
v_call: TRBV6-1
cdr3_aa: CASRSQGHNEQFF

j_call: TRBJ2-2
v_call: TRBV5-4
cdr3_aa: CASSSRPLEELFF

j_call: TRBJ2-6
v_call: TRBV7-2
cdr3_aa: CASSLSPQGLGSGANVLTF

j_call: TRBJ2-7
v_call: TRBV7-2
cdr3_aa: CASSSTSYEQYF

j_call: TRBJ2-7
v_call: TRBV29-1
cdr3_aa: CSVEGTGLQYEQYF

j_call: TRBJ2-7
v_call: TRBV5-1
cdr3_aa: CASSLDRPTYEQYF

j_call: TRBJ2-1
v_call: TRBV9
cdr3_aa: CASDPISSYNEQFF

j_call: TRBJ2-6
v_call: TRBV20-1
cdr3_aa: CSARSGGFGANVLTF

j_call: TRBJ2-3
v_call: TRBV15
cdr3_aa: CATRARLAGSTDTQYF

j_call: TRBJ1-3
v_call: TRBV27
cdr3_aa: CASSLKGPSSGSTIYF

j_call: TRBJ2-7
v_call: TRBV20-1
cdr3_aa: CSARDQEPSIGYF

j_call: TRBJ1-2
v_call: TRBV18
cdr3_aa: CASSPQGGDYGYTF

j_call: TRBJ2-7
v_call: TRBV18
cdr3_aa: CASSHSDSRGQYF

j_call: TRBJ1-1
v_call: TRBV19
cdr3_aa: CASSIGAGEAFF

j_call: TRBJ2-3
v_call: TRBV5-1
cdr3_aa: CASSLDPSRPYTDTQYF

j_call: TRBJ2-7
v_call: TRBV19
cdr3_aa: CASSPGQGSEQYF

j_call: TRBJ1-2
v_call: TRBV7-9
cdr3_aa: CASSQNTDYGYTF

j_call: TRBJ2-3
v_call: TRBV7-2
cdr3_aa: CASSLGLRTDTQYF

j_call: TRBJ1-2
v_call: TRBV20-1
cdr3_aa: CSALLGLGNYGYTF

j_call: TRBJ1-5
v_call: TRBV6-1
cdr3_aa: CASSDWGAPNQPQHF

j_call: TRBJ2-3
v_call: TRBV6-1
cdr3_aa: CASSPGRRGLYF

j_call: TRBJ2-1
v_call: TRBV10-1
cdr3_aa: CASSEGLAPTYNEQFF

j_call: TRBJ2-2
v_call: TRBV2
cdr3_aa: CASGDRTNTGELFF

j_call: TRBJ2-7
v_call: TRBV19
cdr3_aa: CASSWLAGNEQYF

j_call: TRBJ1-6
v_call: TRBV25-1
cdr3_aa: CASRRTAHNSPLHF

j_call: TRBJ2-1
v_call: TRBV9
cdr3_aa: CASSVATGGGYNEQFF

j_call: TRBJ2-1
v_call: TRBV19
cdr3_aa: CAQVAGNSYNEQFF

j_call: TRBJ1-2
v_call: TRBV6-1
cdr3_aa: CASSESVFNYGYTF

j_call: TRBJ1-6
v_call: TRBV20-1
cdr3_aa: CSARGQGRDNSPLHF

j_call: TRBJ2-1
v_call: TRBV19
cdr3_aa: CASSQTSGGASTGIIQFF